The rows below give T cell receptor beta chains drawn from one sample of a study of spatial heterogeneity in lung cancer. TCRdb processed the 5' RACE reads anew with MiXCR; each CDR3 protein has one entry. The table has some 83,000 distinct CDR3 sequences, approximately 18% seen once. The sample consisted of PBMCs, taken at surgery. Receptors were obtained from a male donor with early-stage non-small cell lung cancer. The CDR3 runs from the conserved cysteine through the conserved F or W. A D gene is named only where the DNA matches it firmly. Clone size is given for some rows only: seen once, a few or many times, or a class if the clone is expanded.

D gene,V gene,clone size,J gene,CDR3 protein,CDR3 DNA
.,TRBV7-9,many,TRBJ2-7,CASSFGTATYEQYF,TGTGCCAGCAGCTTTGGGACTGCAACCTACGAGCAGTACTTC
.,TRBV18,.,TRBJ1-2,CASSPPLNYGYGYTF,TGTGCCAGCTCACCACCGTTAAATTACGGCTATGGCTACACCTTC
.,TRBV12-3/TRBV12-4,.,TRBJ1-3,CASSLQGHSGNTIYF,TGTGCCAGCAGTTTACAGGGGCACTCTGGAAACACCATATATTTT
.,TRBV5-4,.,TRBJ2-1,CASSSAGPYNEQFF,TGTGCCAGCAGCTCCGCGGGGCCTTACAATGAGCAGTTCTTC
.,TRBV5-1,.,TRBJ2-2,CASNTESGELFF,TGCGCCAGCAATACGGAGTCCGGGGAGCTGTTTTTT
.,TRBV19,few,TRBJ1-4,CASSSSEGRDEKLFF,TGTGCCAGTAGTAGCTCCGAAGGGAGGGATGAAAAACTGTTTTTT
.,TRBV28,.,TRBJ2-7,CASSQYAPVTYEQYF,TGTGCCAGCAGCCAATACGCACCCGTGACCTACGAGCAGTACTTC
.,TRBV11-2,.,TRBJ1-6,CASREPDSPLHF,TGTGCCAGCCGGGAGCCTGATTCACCCCTCCACTTT
TRBD2,TRBV7-6,.,TRBJ2-3,CASSLLLAGNTDTQYF,TGTGCCAGCAGCTTATTACTAGCGGGGAACACAGATACGCAGTATTTT
.,TRBV5-1,few,TRBJ1-2,CASSSSGVYGYTF,TGCGCCAGCAGCTCCTCCGGAGTCTATGGCTACACCTTC
.,TRBV6-1,.,TRBJ2-5,CASSRDRGETQYF,TGTGCCAGCTCACGGGACCGGGGGGAGACCCAGTACTTC
.,TRBV7-2,.,TRBJ2-4,CASSLATSNKNIQYF,TGTGCCAGCAGCTTAGCGACTTCAAATAAAAACATTCAGTACTTC
TRBD2,TRBV7-6,few,TRBJ2-1,CASSRFQGNELAGLYNEQFF,TGTGCCAGCAGCCGATTCCAGGGGAATGAACTAGCGGGACTTTACAATGAGCAGTTCTTC
.,TRBV5-5,few,TRBJ1-2,CASSLARDGYGYTF,TGTGCCAGCAGCTTGGCCAGGGATGGCTATGGCTACACCTTC
.,TRBV27,few,TRBJ2-2,CASSLATGELFF,TGTGCCAGCAGTTTAGCCACCGGGGAGCTGTTTTTT
TRBD1,TRBV12-3/TRBV12-4,.,TRBJ2-2,CASSFWDRNTGELFF,TGTGCCAGCAGTTTCTGGGACAGAAACACCGGGGAGCTGTTTTTT
.,TRBV14,.,TRBJ2-1,CASSQDIVVNEQFF,TGTGCCAGCAGCCAAGATATTGTTGTCAATGAGCAGTTCTTC
TRBD1,TRBV12-3/TRBV12-4,few,TRBJ1-1,CASSSWDRARNTEAFF,TGTGCCAGCAGCTCCTGGGACAGGGCCCGGAACACTGAAGCTTTCTTT
.,TRBV5-1,.,TRBJ2-1,CASSLVDEQFF,TGCGCCAGCAGCTTGGTGGATGAGCAGTTCTTC
.,TRBV20-1,.,TRBJ1-1,CSASTGTMNTEAFF,TGCAGTGCTAGCACCGGGACCATGAACACTGAAGCTTTCTTT
.,TRBV28,once,TRBJ2-3,CASSLGAGYTDTQYF,TGTGCCAGCAGTTTGGGGGCAGGCTACACAGATACGCAGTATTTT
.,TRBV6-2/TRBV6-3,few,TRBJ2-1,CASTFPPGNEQFF,TGTGCCAGCACCTTCCCGCCGGGCAATGAGCAGTTCTTC
TRBD2,TRBV7-6,few,TRBJ2-5,CASSSGTSEQETQYF,TGTGCCAGCAGCTCCGGGACTAGCGAGCAAGAGACCCAGTACTTC
TRBD2,TRBV9,few,TRBJ2-7,CASSVSLAESYEQYF,TGTGCCAGCAGCGTTAGCCTAGCGGAATCCTACGAGCAGTACTTC
.,TRBV5-1,.,TRBJ2-3,CASSSGQRDTQYF,TGCGCCAGCAGCTCGGGTCAGAGGGATACGCAGTATTTT
.,TRBV7-2,few,TRBJ2-7,CASSLRRRVGDLTYEQYF,TGTGCCAGCAGCTTAAGGAGAAGGGTAGGCGACTTAACCTACGAGCAGTACTTC
TRBD1,TRBV3-1,many,TRBJ1-2,CASSPGTGEDYGYTF,TGTGCCAGCAGCCCGGGGACAGGGGAGGACTATGGCTACACCTTC
.,TRBV5-6,few,TRBJ1-6,CASSLGTFPSSYNSPLHF,TGTGCCAGCAGCTTGGGGACGTTCCCGAGCTCCTATAATTCACCCCTCCACTTT
.,TRBV3-1,few,TRBJ2-4,CASSQEMASVKNIQYF,TGTGCCAGCAGCCAAGAAATGGCTAGCGTCAAAAACATTCAGTACTTC
.,TRBV2,few,TRBJ2-1,CATGLDAYNEQFF,TGTGCCACCGGGTTGGATGCATACAATGAGCAGTTCTTC
TRBD2,TRBV29-1,few,TRBJ2-5,CSVSRNAGGRQETQYF,TGCAGCGTATCTAGGAATGCGGGAGGTCGTCAAGAGACCCAGTACTTC
.,TRBV27,few,TRBJ2-1,CASRTMLESGEQFF,TGTGCCAGCCGGACCATGCTCGAGTCCGGTGAGCAGTTCTTC
TRBD1,TRBV11-1,.,TRBJ2-7,CASSLRDRGREQYF,TGTGCCAGCAGCTTAAGGGACAGGGGGCGCGAGCAGTACTTC
.,TRBV7-2,.,TRBJ2-1,CASSVDWGLYNEQFF,TGTGCCAGCAGCGTGGATTGGGGTCTCTACAATGAGCAGTTCTTC
.,TRBV28,few,TRBJ1-1,CASSTPGEGRPEAFF,TGTGCCAGCAGTACCCCTGGGGAGGGGCGACCTGAAGCTTTCTTT
.,TRBV2,.,TRBJ2-2,CASTVAGELFF,TGTGCCAGCACGGTCGCCGGGGAGCTGTTTTTT
TRBD1,TRBV11-2,.,TRBJ1-1,CASSLIGTGSTEAFF,TGTGCCAGCAGCTTGATCGGGACAGGGAGCACTGAAGCTTTCTTT
TRBD1,TRBV7-9,many,TRBJ2-5,CASSLETGGAAAQYF,TGTGCCAGCAGCTTGGAAACAGGGGGCGCAGCGGCCCAGTACTTC
.,TRBV6-6,few,TRBJ2-7,CASRREGQRSSYEQYF,TGTGCCAGCAGGAGAGAAGGACAGCGAAGCTCCTACGAGCAGTACTTC
.,TRBV7-6,.,TRBJ2-3,CASSLAIGREGLYF,TGTGCCAGCAGCTTAGCGATCGGCAGGGAAGGACTGTATTTT
TRBD1,TRBV24-1,once,TRBJ2-7,CATSGGPGTGAYEQYF,TGTGCCACCAGTGGGGGGCCCGGGACAGGGGCCTACGAGCAGTACTTC
.,TRBV19,.,TRBJ1-5,CASSTMGDGALGPQHF,TGTGCCAGTAGTACCATGGGGGATGGGGCTCTGGGGCCCCAGCATTTT
.,TRBV6-5,few,TRBJ1-3,CASSSEGFSGNTIYF,TGTGCCAGCAGTTCGGAGGGTTTCTCTGGAAACACCATATATTTT
.,TRBV4-1,few,TRBJ1-2,CASSPIGQLYGYTF,TGCGCCAGCAGCCCAATTGGACAGCTCTATGGCTACACCTTC
.,TRBV2,.,TRBJ2-1,CASSEAGAGEQFF,TGTGCCAGCAGTGAAGCGGGGGCCGGTGAGCAGTTCTTC
TRBD1,TRBV4-2,few,TRBJ1-5,CASSQWETGKGAQPQHF,TGTGCCAGCAGCCAGTGGGAGACAGGGAAAGGAGCTCAGCCCCAGCATTTT
.,TRBV6-6,few,TRBJ1-1,CASSYNPRVSEAFF,TGTGCCAGCAGTTACAACCCCCGGGTGTCTGAAGCTTTCTTT
.,TRBV5-4,few,TRBJ1-3,CASSWEGTISGNTIYF,TGTGCCAGCAGCTGGGAGGGGACGATCTCTGGAAACACCATATATTTT